This TCR beta chain stems from a study of T cells in Graves' hyperthyroidism and ophthalmopathy. This clonotype was counted many times. As yet, its antigen is unknown. Study-wide results and caveats: Most thyroid clonotypes with frequency above 0.001 were detected in blood.

In germline, CDR1 is SNHLY, CDR2 FYNNEI. V shed 8 bases, J shed 6 bases, and the junction held 14 bases outside the gene matches. This CDR3 spans 15 amino acids. Each person with ophthalmopathy scored at least 3 on the Clinical Activity Score, reached NOSPECS grade 4 or higher, and had been ill under 3 months. Clinical symptoms, serum thyroxine, TRAb, thyroid ultrasound and orbital computed tomography established diagnosis. An approximately 10 ml volume of fresh peripheral blood provided the PBMCs. Researchers took RNA transcripts and amplified the TCR beta CDR3 regions from them. The HTBI set primed first-round TCR CDR3 RT-PCR. TCRdb itself ran the multiplex PCR reads through MiXCR, one entry per CDR3 protein. The sample holds approximately 530,000 distinct CDR3 sequences, 15% to 20% seen once.

The gene calls are TRBV2 and TRBJ1-2; the match to TRBD1 covers 8 bases. This sequence was found in a man aged 40-49 years with Graves' ophthalmopathy. Specimen: blood. The CDR3 bases are TGTGCCAGCCCCAGTGGAGAGGGACAGGTCGATGGCTACACCTTC. The encoded protein is CASPSGEGQVDGYTF.